The clone carrying this T cell receptor beta chain was recorded once. These data come from a study of blood T cell repertoires in COVID-19. Study information: T cells, B-cell-depleted T cells, or PBMCs provided the cDNA or gDNA that served as material.

Cohorts were determined from participant-reported clinical history. Germline lookup yields CDR1 MNHEY and CDR2 SVGEGT. This CDR3 is built from 11 residues. Between the trimmed V and J ends, which lost 5 bases and 2 bases, there was a span of 4 bases. Sequencing used immunoSEQ multiplex PCR; TCRdb keeps in-frame clones, though not all of them. The sample lists about 180,000 clones; nearly 90% were seen once. This chain uses TRBV6-2 or TRBV6-3 with TRBJ2-7; D ambiguous. The clonotype was recovered from a woman aged 40 to 50 with acute COVID-19. Material for sequencing was PBMCs or T cells enriched from blood (not recorded which). The CDR3 nucleotides are TGTGCCAGCAGTGACACCTACGAGCAGTACTTC. It translates to CASSDTYEQYF.